One and the same sample provided the 16 T cell receptor beta chains below, sequenced in a study of T cell clonotyping in hematopoietic cell transplantation. Clones were read by immunoSEQ multiplex PCR, and TCRdb kept only the in-frame ones, dropping some. The data hold approximately 70,000 clones, with roughly 93% observed a single time. The sample comprised peripheral blood mononuclear cells. These receptors came from a man aged 45 to 65 in good health. Some clones in this sample may be carry-over from other donors' samples.

This chain uses TRBV30 with TRBJ2-1, with no clear D. CDR3 size: 11 residues. CDR1 and CDR2 from the germline V gene are GTSNPN and SVGIG (reference sequence). CDR3 in amino acids: CAYRKGPVQFF. CDR3 DNA sequence: TGTGCGTATAGAAAAGGTCCCGTTCAGTTCTTC.

V is TRBV4-2 and J is TRBJ1-5; 7 bases are shared with TRBD1. The J segment lost 2 bases and the V segment lost 4 bases, leaving 20 bases of the junction unmatched. This CDR3 contains 20 residues. Germline CDR1 reads LGHNA; CDR2 reads YNFKEQ. The CDR3 spells CASSPTAGGQPRGGNQPQHF. The CDR3 DNA sequence: TGTGCCAGCAGCCCCACGGCAGGGGGACAACCAAGAGGTGGCAATCAGCCCCAGCATTTT.

Only one count was recorded for this clone. This chain uses TRBV27 with TRBJ1-4; TRBD1 matches 9 bases. The CDR3 loop spans 14 amino acids. Trimming removed 6 bases from V and 8 bases from J; junction bases left unmatched: 7. Germline V lookup: CDR1 MNHEY, CDR2 SMNVEV (reference sequence). In DNA form, the CDR3 reads TGTGCCAGCAGGATACAGGGGGCTTCCGAAAAACTGTTTTTT. Translation gives CASRIQGASEKLFF.

This clone appeared once. The rearrangement uses TRBV7-8 and TRBJ2-1, with 7 positions matching TRBD2. The CDR3 extends over 12 amino acids. The ends lost 7 bases at V and 5 bases at J; junction bases unmatched: 2. Germline V gene data show CDR1 as SGHVS and CDR2 as FQNEAQ. CDR3 bases: TGTGCCAGCACGCGGGAGCACAATGAGCAGTTCTTC. Translation: CASTREHNEQFF.

The genes are TRBV7-9 and TRBJ2-1, with D perhaps TRBD2 (6 bases). With 1 base removed from V and 7 bases from J, the gap between germline ends came to 14 bases. Germline assignment: CDR1 SEHNR and CDR2 FQNEAQ (reference sequence). The CDR3 has 15 residues. CDR3 sequence (DNA): TGTGCCAGCAGCTTAGACGGGACTCAGGTAAATGAGCAGTTCTTC. It specifies CASSLDGTQVNEQFF.

This sequence joins TRBV5-1 and TRBJ1-2; 10 nucleotides align to TRBD1. The CDR3 has 17 amino acids. The V and J ends lost 2 bases and 1 base, in that order; junction bases with no gene match: 8. Germline V CDR1 and CDR2: SGHRS, YFSETQ. CDR3 sequence: CASSLRSTGGLNYGYTF. The CDR3 DNA is TGCGCCAGCAGCTTACGGTCGACAGGGGGCCTTAACTATGGCTACACCTTC.

The rearrangement joins TRBV5-1 to TRBJ2-2; TRBD1 matches 7 bases. Losses at the gene ends were 4 bases for V and 0 bases for J; bases not matched to a gene: 3. The CDR3 is made up of 15 amino acids. CDR1 is SGHRS, CDR2 YFSETQ, per germline. CDR3 residues: CASSQGQTNTGELFF. The CDR3 nucleotides read TGCGCCAGCAGCCAGGGACAGACGAACACCGGGGAGCTGTTTTTT.

V and J are TRBV5-1 and TRBJ2-1; the D is unclear. CDR1 is SGHRS and CDR2 is YFSETQ in the germline V gene. Trimming shortened V by 4 bases and J by 9 bases, and 8 bases separated the two germline ends. The CDR3 covers 11 residues. The CDR3 DNA follows: TGCGCCAGCAGCACGGGCCTTGAGCAGTTCTTC. Translated, it gives CASSTGLEQFF. Looking up the rest from reference TRBV5-1 and TRBJ2-1 gives the full variable domain: KAGVTQTPRYLIKTRGQQVTLSCSPISGHRSVSWYQQTPGQGLQFLFEYFSETQRNKGNFPGRFSGRQFSNSRSEMNVSTLELGDSALYLCASSTGLEQFFGPGTRLTVL.

V usage is TRBV10-3 and J usage is TRBJ1-2; 7 positions agree with TRBD1. CDR1 and CDR2 (germline): ENHRY, SYGVKD. The ends lost 10 bases at V and 6 bases at J; junction bases unmatched: 8. CDR3 length: 12 residues. The CDR3 loop is CATLGTADGYTF. The CDR3 DNA sequence: TGTGCCACCCTTGGGACAGCGGATGGCTACACCTTC.

This clone came up once. This rearrangement joins TRBV7-9 to TRBJ2-1, with 11 positions matching TRBD2. The J segment lost 3 bases and the V segment lost 5 bases, leaving 12 bases of the junction unmatched. CDR3 length equals 18 residues. Germline V gene sequence: CDR1 SEHNR, CDR2 FQNEAQ (reference sequence). Written as DNA, the CDR3 is TGTGCCAGCAGCCGTACTAGCGGGAGTTTGGGGGGCTACAATGAGCAGTTCTTC. Amino acid sequence: CASSRTSGSLGGYNEQFF.

This chain uses TRBV25-1 with TRBJ1-5, with TRBD1 matching 8 bases. V was clipped by 1 base and J by 7 bases; unmatched bases: 3. The CDR3 length is 14 residues. Germline V gene sequence: CDR1 MGHDK, CDR2 SYGVNS. CDR3 sequence (DNA): TGTGCCAGCAGTGAATCTGCAGGGGGCCAGCCCCAGCATTTT. Translation gives CASSESAGGQPQHF.

In DNA form, the CDR3 reads TGTGCCAGCTTGGGTTGGGAGGGGGAGACCCAGTACTTC. Translated, it gives CASLGWEGETQYF. The genes are TRBV28 and TRBJ2-5; 7 bases map to TRBD2. This CDR3 contains 13 residues. V shed 8 bases and J 5 bases; nucleotides not matched to a gene: 8. The V gene's germline CDR1 is MDHEN and CDR2 SYDVKM.

The genes are TRBV13 and TRBJ2-7; 8 nucleotides match TRBD2. Germline V gives CDR1 PRHDT, CDR2 FYEKMQ (reference sequence). The CDR3 has 14 amino acids. J was trimmed by 2 bases and V by 0 bases; bases with no gene match: 0. CDR3 amino acids: CASSLGLAAYEQYF. The DNA of the CDR3 is TGTGCCAGCAGCTTAGGACTAGCGGCCTACGAGCAGTACTTC. The whole variable domain, filled in from reference TRBV13 and TRBJ2-7, reads AAGVIQSPRHLIKEKRETATLKCYPIPRHDTVYWYQQGPGQDPQFLISFYEKMQSDKGSIPDRFSAQQFSDYHSELNMSSLELGDSALYFCASSLGLAAYEQYFGPGTRLTVT.

The chain is built from TRBV7-9 and TRBJ2-1; 9 bases match TRBD2. J was trimmed by 2 bases and V by 5 bases; bases with no gene match: 10. Per germline, CDR1 SEHNR and CDR2 FQNEAQ (reference sequence). The CDR3 contains 17 residues. The CDR3 DNA reads TGTGCCAGCAGCCCGAATTGGGCTAGCGGGACCTACAATGAGCAGTTCTTC. Protein: CASSPNWASGTYNEQFF.

The V gene is TRBV28, the J gene TRBJ2-7, with D tentatively TRBD2 (6 bases). This CDR3 has 13 residues. The germline V gene has CDR1 MDHEN and CDR2 SYDVKM. Trimming took off 6 bases at V and 2 bases at J, with 11 bases between the two ends. CDR3 DNA: TGTGCCAGCAGAGGGGACTCGACCTACGAGCAGTACTTC. This translates into CASRGDSTYEQYF.

CDR3 in amino acids: CASRSQGTLETQYF. The CDR3 nucleotides read TGTGCCAGCAGGTCGCAGGGGACGCTGGAGACCCAGTACTTC. The V call is TRBV28, the J call TRBJ2-5, with D possibly being TRBD1 (6 bases). The ends were cut back, 6 bases at V and 5 bases at J, with 16 bases in the middle. The CDR3 runs to 14 residues. Germline-derived CDR1 and CDR2 are MDHEN and SYDVKM.